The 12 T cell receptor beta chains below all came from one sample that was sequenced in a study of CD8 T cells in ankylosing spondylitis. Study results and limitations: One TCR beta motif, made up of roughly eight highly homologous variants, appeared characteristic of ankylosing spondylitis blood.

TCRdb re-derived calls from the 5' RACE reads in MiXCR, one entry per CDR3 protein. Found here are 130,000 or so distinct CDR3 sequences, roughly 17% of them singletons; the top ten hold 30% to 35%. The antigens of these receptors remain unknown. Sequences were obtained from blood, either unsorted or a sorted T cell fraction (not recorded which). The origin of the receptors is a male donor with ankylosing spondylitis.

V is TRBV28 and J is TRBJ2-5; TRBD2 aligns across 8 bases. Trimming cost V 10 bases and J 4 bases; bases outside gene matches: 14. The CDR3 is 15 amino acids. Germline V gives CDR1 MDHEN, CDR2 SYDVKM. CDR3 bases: TGTGCCACCGGGGGTCGTGGAAGCGGGAGAGAGACCCAGTACTTC. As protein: CATGGRGSGRETQYF.

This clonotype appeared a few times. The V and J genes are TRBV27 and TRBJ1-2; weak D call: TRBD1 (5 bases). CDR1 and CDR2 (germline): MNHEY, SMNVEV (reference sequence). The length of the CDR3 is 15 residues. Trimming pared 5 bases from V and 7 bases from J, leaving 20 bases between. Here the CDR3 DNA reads TGTGCCAGCAGTACCCGGGGGGGATCCCTTGGTGGCTACACCTTC. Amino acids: CASSTRGGSLGGYTF.

In DNA form, the CDR3 reads TGTGCCAGCAGCCCTTGGGACGGTGGCTACGAGCAGTACTTC. Its translation: CASSPWDGGYEQYF. The chain recombines TRBV4-2 with TRBJ2-7; D assignment may be TRBD1 or TRBD2 (5 bases each). This CDR3 comprises 14 residues. Germline lookup yields CDR1 LGHNA and CDR2 YNFKEQ. The V end was cut by 4 bases, the J end by 3 bases, with 13 bases between.

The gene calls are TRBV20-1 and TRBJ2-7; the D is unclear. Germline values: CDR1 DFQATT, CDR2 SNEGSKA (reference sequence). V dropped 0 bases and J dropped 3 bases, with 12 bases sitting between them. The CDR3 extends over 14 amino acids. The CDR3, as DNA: TGCAGTGCTAGAGATTATCCAGAAAGCTACGAGCAGTACTTC. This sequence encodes CSARDYPESYEQYF.

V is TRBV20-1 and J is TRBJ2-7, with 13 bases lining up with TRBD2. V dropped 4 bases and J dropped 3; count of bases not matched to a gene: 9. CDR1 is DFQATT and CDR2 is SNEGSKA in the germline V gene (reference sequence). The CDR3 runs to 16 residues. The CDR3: CSAISGTSGAFYEQYF. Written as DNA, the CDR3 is TGCAGTGCTATCTCCGGGACTAGCGGGGCTTTCTACGAGCAGTACTTC.

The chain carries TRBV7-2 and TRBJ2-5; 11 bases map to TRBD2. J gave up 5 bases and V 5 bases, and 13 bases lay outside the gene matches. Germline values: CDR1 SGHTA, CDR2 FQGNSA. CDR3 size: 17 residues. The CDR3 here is CASSPTLLAGEGETQYF. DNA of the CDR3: TGTGCCAGCAGCCCCACTTTACTAGCGGGAGAAGGGGAGACCCAGTACTTC.

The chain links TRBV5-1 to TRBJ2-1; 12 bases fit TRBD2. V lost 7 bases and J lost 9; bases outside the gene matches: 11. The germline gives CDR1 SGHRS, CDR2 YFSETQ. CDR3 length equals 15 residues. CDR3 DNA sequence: TGCGCCAGCCAGCTTGAGGGACTAGCGGGCCTTGAGCAGTTCTTC. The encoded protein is CASQLEGLAGLEQFF.

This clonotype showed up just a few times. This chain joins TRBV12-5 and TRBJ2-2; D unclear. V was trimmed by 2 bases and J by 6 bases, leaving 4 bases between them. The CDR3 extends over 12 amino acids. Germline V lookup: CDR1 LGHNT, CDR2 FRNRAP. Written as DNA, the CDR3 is TGTGCTAGTGGTTTGAGTCCCGGGGAGCTGTTTTTT. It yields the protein CASGLSPGELFF.

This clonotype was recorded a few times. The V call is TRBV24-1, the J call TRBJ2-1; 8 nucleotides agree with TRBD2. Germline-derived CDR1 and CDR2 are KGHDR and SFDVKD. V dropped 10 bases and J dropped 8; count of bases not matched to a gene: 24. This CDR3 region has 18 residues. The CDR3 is CATGSHLKAGDGGDEQFF. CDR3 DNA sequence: TGTGCCACAGGATCCCACCTAAAAGCGGGAGATGGGGGAGATGAGCAGTTCTTC.

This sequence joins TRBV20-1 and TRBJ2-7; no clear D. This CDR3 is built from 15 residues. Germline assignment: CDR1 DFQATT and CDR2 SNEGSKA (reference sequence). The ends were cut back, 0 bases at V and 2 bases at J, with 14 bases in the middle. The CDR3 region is CSARDRSSSAYEQYF. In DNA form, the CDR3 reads TGCAGTGCTAGAGATAGGTCTTCCTCTGCCTACGAGCAGTACTTC.

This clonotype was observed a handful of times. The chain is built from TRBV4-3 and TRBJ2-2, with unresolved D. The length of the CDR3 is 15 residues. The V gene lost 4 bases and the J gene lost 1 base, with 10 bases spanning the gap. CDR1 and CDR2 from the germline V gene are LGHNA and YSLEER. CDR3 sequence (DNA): TGCGCCAGCAGCCGGTCCCCAGAGAACACCGGGGAGCTGTTTTTT. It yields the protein CASSRSPENTGELFF.

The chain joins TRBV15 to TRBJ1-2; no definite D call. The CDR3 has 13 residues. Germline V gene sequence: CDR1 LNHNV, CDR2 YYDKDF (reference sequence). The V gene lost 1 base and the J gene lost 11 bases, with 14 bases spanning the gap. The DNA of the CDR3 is TGTGCCACCAGCAGAGTTTCAGCGGCAGGTTACACCTTC. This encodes CATSRVSAAGYTF.